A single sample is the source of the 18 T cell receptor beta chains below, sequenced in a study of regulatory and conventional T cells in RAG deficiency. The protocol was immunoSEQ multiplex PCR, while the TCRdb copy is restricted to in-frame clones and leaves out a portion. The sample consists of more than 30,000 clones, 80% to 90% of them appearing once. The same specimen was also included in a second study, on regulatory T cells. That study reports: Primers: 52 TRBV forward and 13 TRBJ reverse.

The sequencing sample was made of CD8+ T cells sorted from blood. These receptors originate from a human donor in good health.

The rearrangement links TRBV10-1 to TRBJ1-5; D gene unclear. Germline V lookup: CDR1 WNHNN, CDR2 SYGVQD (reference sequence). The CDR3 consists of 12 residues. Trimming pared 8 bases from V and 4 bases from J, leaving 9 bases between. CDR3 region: CASERGNQPQHF. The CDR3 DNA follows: TGCGCCAGCGAGCGCGGGAATCAGCCCCAGCATTTT.

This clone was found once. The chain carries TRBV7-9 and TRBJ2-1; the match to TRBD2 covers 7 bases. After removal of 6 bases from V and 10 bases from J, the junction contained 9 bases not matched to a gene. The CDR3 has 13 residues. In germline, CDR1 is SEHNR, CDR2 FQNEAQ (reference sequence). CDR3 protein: CASSSRGEGEQFF. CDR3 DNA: TGTGCCAGCAGTTCCCGAGGGGAGGGAGAGCAGTTCTTC.

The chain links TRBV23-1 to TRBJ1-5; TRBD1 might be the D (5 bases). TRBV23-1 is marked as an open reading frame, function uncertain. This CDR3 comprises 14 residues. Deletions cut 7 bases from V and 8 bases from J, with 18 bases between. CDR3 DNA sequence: TGCGCCAGCATCCGGGGACGAGGTGTGAAGCCCCAGCATTTT. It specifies CASIRGRGVKPQHF.

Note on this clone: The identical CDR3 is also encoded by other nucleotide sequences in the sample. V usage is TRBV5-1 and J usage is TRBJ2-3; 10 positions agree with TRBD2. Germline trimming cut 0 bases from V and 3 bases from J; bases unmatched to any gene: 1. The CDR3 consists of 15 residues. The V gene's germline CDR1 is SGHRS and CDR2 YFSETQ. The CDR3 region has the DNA TGCGCCAGCAGCTTGGTAGCGGGAGGAACAGATACGCAGTATTTT. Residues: CASSLVAGGTDTQYF.

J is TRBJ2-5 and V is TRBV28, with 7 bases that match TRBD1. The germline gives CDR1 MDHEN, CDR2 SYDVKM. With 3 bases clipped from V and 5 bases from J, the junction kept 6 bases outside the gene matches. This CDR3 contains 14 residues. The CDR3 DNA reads TGTGCCAGCAGTTTTGACAGGGCGGTGGAGACCCAGTACTTC. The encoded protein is CASSFDRAVETQYF.

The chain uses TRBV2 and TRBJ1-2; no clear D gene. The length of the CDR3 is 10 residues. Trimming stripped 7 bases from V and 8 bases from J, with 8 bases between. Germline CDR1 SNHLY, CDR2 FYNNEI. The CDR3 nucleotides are TGTGCCAGCACGGGTGGGGGCTACACCTTC. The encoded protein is CASTGGGYTF.

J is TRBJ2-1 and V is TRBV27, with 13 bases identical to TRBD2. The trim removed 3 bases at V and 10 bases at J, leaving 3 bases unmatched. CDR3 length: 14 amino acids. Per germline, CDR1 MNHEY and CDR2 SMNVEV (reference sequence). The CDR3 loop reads CASSFGLAGDEQFF. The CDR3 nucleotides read TGTGCCAGCAGTTTCGGACTAGCGGGGGACGAGCAGTTCTTC.

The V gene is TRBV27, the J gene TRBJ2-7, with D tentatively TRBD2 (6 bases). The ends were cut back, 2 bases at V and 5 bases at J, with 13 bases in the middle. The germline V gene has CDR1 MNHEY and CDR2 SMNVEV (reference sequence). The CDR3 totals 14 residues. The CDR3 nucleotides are TGTGCCAGCAGTTTAGGGGAGGCCTGGGACGAGCAGTACTTC. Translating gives CASSLGEAWDEQYF.

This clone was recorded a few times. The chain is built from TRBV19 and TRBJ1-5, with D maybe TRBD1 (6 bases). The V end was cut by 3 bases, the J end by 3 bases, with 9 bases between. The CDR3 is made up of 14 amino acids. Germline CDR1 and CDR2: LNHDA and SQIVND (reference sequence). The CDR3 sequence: CASSMWDTNQPQHF. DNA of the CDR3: TGTGCCAGTAGTATGTGGGACACCAATCAGCCCCAGCATTTT.

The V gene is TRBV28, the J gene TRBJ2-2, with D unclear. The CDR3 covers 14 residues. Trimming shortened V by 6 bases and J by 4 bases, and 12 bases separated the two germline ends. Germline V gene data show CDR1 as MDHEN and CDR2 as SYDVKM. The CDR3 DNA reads TGTGCCAGCAGGATTTATGACGGCACCGGGGAGCTGTTTTTT. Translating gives CASRIYDGTGELFF.

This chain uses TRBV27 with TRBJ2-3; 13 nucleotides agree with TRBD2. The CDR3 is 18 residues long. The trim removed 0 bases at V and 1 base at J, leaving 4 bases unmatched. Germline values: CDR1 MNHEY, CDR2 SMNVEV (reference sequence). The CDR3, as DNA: TGTGCCAGCAGTTTATCCGTTGGACTAGCGGGGGGCACAGATACGCAGTATTTT. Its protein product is CASSLSVGLAGGTDTQYF.

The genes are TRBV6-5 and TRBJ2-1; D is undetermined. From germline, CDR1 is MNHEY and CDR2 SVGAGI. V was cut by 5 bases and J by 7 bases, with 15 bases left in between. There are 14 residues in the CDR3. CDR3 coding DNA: TGTGCCAGCAGTATCAAAGGCCTGGGAAATGAGCAGTTCTTC. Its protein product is CASSIKGLGNEQFF.

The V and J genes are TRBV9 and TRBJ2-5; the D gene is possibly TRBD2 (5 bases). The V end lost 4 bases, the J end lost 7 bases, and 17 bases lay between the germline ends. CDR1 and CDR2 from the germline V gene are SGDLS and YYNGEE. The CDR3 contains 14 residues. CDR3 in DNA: TGTGCCAGCAGCTCTTCGGACCTTGGAGGGACCCAGTACTTC. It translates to CASSSSDLGGTQYF.

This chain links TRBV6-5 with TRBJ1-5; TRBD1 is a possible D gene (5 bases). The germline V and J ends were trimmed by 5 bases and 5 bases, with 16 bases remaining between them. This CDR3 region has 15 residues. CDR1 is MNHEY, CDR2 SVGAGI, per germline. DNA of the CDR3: TGTGCCAGCAGTATTGCTATTGGGGGGGATCAGCCCCAGCATTTT. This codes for CASSIAIGGDQPQHF.

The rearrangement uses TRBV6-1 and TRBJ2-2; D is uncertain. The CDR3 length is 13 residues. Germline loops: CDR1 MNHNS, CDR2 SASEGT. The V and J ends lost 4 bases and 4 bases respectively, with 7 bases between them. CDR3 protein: CASSGPSTGELFF. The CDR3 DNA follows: TGTGCCAGCAGTGGCCCGAGCACCGGGGAGCTGTTTTTT.

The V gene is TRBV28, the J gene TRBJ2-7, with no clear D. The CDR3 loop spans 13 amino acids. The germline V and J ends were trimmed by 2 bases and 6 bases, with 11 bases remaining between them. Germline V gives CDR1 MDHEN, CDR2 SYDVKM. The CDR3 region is CASSLVRVGEQYF. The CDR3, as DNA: TGTGCCAGCAGTTTAGTCCGGGTTGGCGAGCAGTACTTC. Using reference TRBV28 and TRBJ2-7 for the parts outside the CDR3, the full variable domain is DVKVTQSSRYLVKRTGEKVFLECVQDMDHENMFWYRQDPGLGLRLIYFSYDVKMKEKGDIPEGYSVSREKKERFSLILESASTNQTSMYLCASSLVRVGEQYFGPGTRLTVT.

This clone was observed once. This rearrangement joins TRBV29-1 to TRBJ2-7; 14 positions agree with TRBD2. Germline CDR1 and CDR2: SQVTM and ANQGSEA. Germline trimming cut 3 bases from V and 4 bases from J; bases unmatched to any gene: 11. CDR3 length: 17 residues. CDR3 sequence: CSVDGGTTSGGDYEQYF. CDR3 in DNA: TGCAGCGTTGACGGCGGTACGACTAGCGGGGGGGATTACGAGCAGTACTTC.

CDR3 nucleotide sequence: TGTGCCAGCAGCCCGCTCACTCTGGCAGGTGAATACGAGCAGTACTTC. Translating gives CASSPLTLAGEYEQYF. This chain connects TRBV7-8 to TRBJ2-7; D gene uncertain. CDR3 size: 16 residues. Germline CDR1 and CDR2: SGHVS and FQNEAQ. With 5 bases removed from V and 4 bases from J, the gap between germline ends came to 21 bases.